The clone carrying this T cell receptor beta chain was recorded at least ten times. The antigen remains unidentified. 5'RACE template switching added a universal primer site and UMIs to TCR cDNA. TCRdb used MiXCR to reprocess the 5' RACE reads, holding one entry per CDR3 protein. The sample lists under 300,000 distinct CDR3 sequences, approximately 6.7% occurring once. The data originate from a study of T cells after yellow fever vaccination. Trimming took 6 bases from V and 1 from J, leaving 3 bases between them. The CDR3 is made up of 11 amino acids. Germline CDR1 and CDR2: MNHEY and SMNVEV (reference sequence). Whole-study findings and limits: Primary-vaccination clones mostly resurfaced post-booster (under 98% CD4, roughly 90% CD8). High-abundance clonotypes from the bulk population could contaminate FACS-sorted repertoires. A secondary response was less intense yet reached its peak sooner, at day 5 versus 15.

Here the sequenced sample was CD4+ T cells sorted from PBMCs, taken on the day of the yellow fever booster vaccination. The chain uses TRBV27 and TRBJ1-1; D unresolved. This TCR derives from a man aged 25-45 years who received the YFV17D yellow fever vaccine. The CDR3: CASRANTEAFF. CDR3 nucleotides: TGTGCCAGCAGGGCGAACACTGAAGCTTTCTTT.